This T cell receptor (beta chain) is drawn from a study of blood T cells in healthy people across ages. At the level of the study: With template switching, about one barcoded beta molecule was captured per two T cells.

J lost 0 bases, V lost 3 bases, and 4 bases had no gene match. In germline, CDR1 is KGHSH, CDR2 LQKENI. The CDR3 spans 15 residues. For the second PCR, which ran for about 6 to 12 cycles, a sample-barcoded 5' primer and a J-beta primer mix were used. A template-switch adaptor that had 12 random nucleotides put a tag on each cDNA molecule. Every sample gave at least 2.5 million paired-end reads containing CDR3. Using its own MiXCR run on the 5' RACE reads, TCRdb lists one record per CDR3 protein. Among hundreds of thousands of distinct CDR3 sequences listed, around 54% were seen once. Researchers isolated at least 6 million PBMCs per sample.

J is TRBJ1-2 and V is TRBV18; TRBD1 aligns across 7 bases. The TCR originated in a man between 60 and 75 years old in good health. The specimen sequenced was blood. CDR3 bases: TGTGCCAGCTCACCGTCCGGGACAGCTAACTATGGCTACACCTTC. It encodes CASSPSGTANYGYTF.